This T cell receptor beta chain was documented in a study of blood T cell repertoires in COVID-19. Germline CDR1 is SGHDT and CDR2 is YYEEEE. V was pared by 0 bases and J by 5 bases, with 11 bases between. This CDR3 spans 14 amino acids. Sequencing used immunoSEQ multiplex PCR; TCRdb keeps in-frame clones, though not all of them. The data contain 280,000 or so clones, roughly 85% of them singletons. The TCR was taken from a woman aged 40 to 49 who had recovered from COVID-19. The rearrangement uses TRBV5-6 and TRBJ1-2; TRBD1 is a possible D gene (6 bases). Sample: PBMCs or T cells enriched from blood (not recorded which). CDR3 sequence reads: CASSLEYRDYGYTF. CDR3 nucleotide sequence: TGTGCCAGCAGCTTGGAGTACAGGGATTATGGCTACACCTTC.